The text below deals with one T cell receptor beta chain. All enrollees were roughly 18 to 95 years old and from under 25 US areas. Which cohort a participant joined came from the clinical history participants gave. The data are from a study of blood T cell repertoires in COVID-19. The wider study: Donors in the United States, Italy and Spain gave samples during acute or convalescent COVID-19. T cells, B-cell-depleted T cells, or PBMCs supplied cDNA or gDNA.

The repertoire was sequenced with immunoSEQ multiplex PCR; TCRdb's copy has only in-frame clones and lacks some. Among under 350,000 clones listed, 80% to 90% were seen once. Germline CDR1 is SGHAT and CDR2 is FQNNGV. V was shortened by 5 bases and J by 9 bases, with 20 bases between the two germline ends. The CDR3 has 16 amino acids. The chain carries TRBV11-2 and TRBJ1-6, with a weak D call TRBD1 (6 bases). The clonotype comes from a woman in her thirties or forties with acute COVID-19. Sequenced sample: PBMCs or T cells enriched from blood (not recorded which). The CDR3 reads CASSARDTGFSSPLHF. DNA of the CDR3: TGTGCCAGCAGCGCTCGGGACACAGGATTTAGTTCACCCCTCCACTTT.